The T cell receptor beta chain under discussion was sequenced for a study of T cell responses to AZD1222 COVID-19 vaccine. Libraries were prepared by immunoSEQ multiplex PCR; TCRdb keeps only in-frame clonotypes and omits some of them. Counted here are some 150,000 clones, 70% to 90% occurring once; the ten biggest clones make up about 3.3%. The CDR3 loop spans 16 amino acids. CDR1 is LGHDT, CDR2 YNNKEL, per germline (reference sequence). V shed 10 bases, J shed 3 bases, and the junction held 12 bases outside the gene matches. Notes on this clone: The antigen remains unidentified.

Study-wide results and limits: Seropositive at baseline were only a handful of AZD1222 recipients. Of spike-specific TCRs, nearly half reportedly target regions left unmutated in variants.

This receptor was identified in an adult in good health. The source material was peripheral blood, sampled on day 0 of MenACWY control vaccination. This chain connects TRBV3-1 (or the pseudogene TRBV3-2) to TRBJ2-3, with TRBD2 identical over 11 bases. The CDR3 sequence is CATMTSGNGRTDTQYF. The CDR3 bases are TGTGCCACCATGACTAGCGGGAACGGGAGAACAGATACGCAGTATTTT.